This T cell receptor beta chain was identified during a study of OX40 agonist ivuxolimab in advanced cancers. About the research overall: Partial responses were seen in three patients, one with hepatocellular carcinoma and two with cutaneous melanoma. Study-wide results and limits: The study found that CD8+ T cells averaged more expanded clones than CD4+. Low clonal expansion, among the lowest seen, marked partial responders at 0.1-3.0 mg/kg.

Blood draws occurred at baseline, cycle 4 day 1, and cycle 7 day 1. Measured with immunoSEQ multiplex PCR; TCRdb has only the in-frame clones, and not every one. Of about 60,000 clones in the sample, around 89% were seen once. In this sample, this clone turned up a few times. Its antigen remains unknown. The ends were cut back, 2 bases at V and 7 bases at J, with 11 bases in the middle. CDR1 and CDR2 (germline): PRHDT, FYEKMQ (reference sequence). CDR3 length equals 13 residues. This chain connects TRBV13 to TRBJ1-2, with D hard to call. The specimen comprised CD4+ or CD8+ T cells sorted from blood, sampled in a trial of the OX40 agonist ivuxolimab. The receptor's source is an adult with an advanced solid tumor such as melanoma, head and neck, liver or kidney cancer. For the CDR3, the DNA is TGTGCCAGCAGCTTACGAGGATCGGGTGGCTACACCTTC. Translation: CASSLRGSGGYTF.